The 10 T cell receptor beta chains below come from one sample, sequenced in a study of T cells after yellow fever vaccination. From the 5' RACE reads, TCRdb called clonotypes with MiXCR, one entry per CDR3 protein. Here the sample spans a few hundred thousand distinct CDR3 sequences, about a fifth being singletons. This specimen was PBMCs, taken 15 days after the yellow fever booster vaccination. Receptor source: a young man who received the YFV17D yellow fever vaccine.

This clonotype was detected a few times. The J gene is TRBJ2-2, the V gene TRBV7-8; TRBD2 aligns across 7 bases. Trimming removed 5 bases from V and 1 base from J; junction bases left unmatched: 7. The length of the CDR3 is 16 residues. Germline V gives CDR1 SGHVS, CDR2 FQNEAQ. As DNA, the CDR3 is TGTGCCAGCAGCCGAATGGGACTACTGAACACCGGGGAGCTGTTTTTT. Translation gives CASSRMGLLNTGELFF.

CDR3 in amino acids: CASSLDSGGGPREQFF. The CDR3 region has the DNA TGTGCCAGCAGCTTAGATTCGGGGGGAGGGCCGAGGGAGCAGTTCTTC. This chain uses TRBV7-2 with TRBJ2-1; 7 bases fit TRBD2. J was trimmed by 10 bases and V by 1 base; bases with no gene match: 13. The V gene's germline CDR1 is SGHTA and CDR2 FQGNSA. The CDR3 runs 16 residues.

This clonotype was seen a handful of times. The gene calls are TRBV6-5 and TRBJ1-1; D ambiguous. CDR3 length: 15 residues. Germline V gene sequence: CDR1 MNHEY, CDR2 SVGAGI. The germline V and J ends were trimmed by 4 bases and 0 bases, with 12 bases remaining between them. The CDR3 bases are TGTGCCAGCAGTTCCATCGGTCTCATGAACACTGAAGCTTTCTTT. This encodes CASSSIGLMNTEAFF.

CDR3 in DNA: TGCGCCAGCAGCCAAGTTCGGGAATTCAATGAAAAACTGTTTTTT. Translation gives CASSQVREFNEKLFF. This chain uses TRBV4-3 with TRBJ1-4, with no clear D. Looked up from germline, CDR1 is LGHNA and CDR2 is YSLEER. V was cut by 1 base and J by 5 bases, with 11 bases left in between. The CDR3 has 15 amino acids.

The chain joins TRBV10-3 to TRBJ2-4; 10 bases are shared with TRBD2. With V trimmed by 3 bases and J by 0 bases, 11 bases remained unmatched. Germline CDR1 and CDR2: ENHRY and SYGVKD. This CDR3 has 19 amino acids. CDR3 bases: TGTGCCATCAGTGAACGACCTAGCGGGAGAATGGGAGCCAAAAACATTCAGTACTTC. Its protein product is CAISERPSGRMGAKNIQYF.

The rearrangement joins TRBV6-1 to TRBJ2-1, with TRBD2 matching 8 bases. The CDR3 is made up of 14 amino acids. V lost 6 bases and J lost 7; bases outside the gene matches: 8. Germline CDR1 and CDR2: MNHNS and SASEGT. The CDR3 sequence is CASRKLAGANEQFF. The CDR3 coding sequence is TGTGCCAGCAGAAAGCTAGCGGGCGCGAATGAGCAGTTCTTC.

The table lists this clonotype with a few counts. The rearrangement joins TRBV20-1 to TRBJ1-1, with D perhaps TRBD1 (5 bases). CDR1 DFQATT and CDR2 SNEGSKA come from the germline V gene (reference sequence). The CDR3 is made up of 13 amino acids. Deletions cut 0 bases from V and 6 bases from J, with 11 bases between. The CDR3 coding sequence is TGCAGTGCTAGAGACCCGCTGGGACCTGAAGCTTTCTTT. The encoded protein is CSARDPLGPEAFF.

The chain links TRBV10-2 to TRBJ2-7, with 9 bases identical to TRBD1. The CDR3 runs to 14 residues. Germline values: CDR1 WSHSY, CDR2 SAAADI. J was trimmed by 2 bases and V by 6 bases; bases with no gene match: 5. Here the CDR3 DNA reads TGCGCCAGCAGAGGGACAGGGATCCCCTACGAGCAGTACTTC. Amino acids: CASRGTGIPYEQYF.

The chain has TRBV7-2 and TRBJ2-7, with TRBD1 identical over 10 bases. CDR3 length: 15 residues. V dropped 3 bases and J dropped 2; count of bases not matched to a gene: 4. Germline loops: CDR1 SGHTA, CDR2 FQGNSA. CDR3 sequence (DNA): TGTGCCAGCAGCTTGGGACAGGGGATTCCCTACGAGCAGTACTTC. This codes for CASSLGQGIPYEQYF. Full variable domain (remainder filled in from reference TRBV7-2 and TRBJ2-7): GAGVSQSPSNKVTEKGKDVELRCDPISGHTALYWYRQSLGQGLEFLIYFQGNSAPDKSGLPSDRFSAERTGGSVSTLTIQRTQQEDSAVYLCASSLGQGIPYEQYFGPGTRLTVT.

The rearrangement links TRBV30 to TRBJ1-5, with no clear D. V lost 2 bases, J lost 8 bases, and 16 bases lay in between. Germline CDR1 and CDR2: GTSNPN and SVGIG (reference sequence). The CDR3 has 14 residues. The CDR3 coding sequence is TGTGCCTGGAGTCTCGGGAAGGGCACGAAGCCCCAGCATTTT. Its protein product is CAWSLGKGTKPQHF. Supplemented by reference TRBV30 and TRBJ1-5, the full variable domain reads SQTIHQWPATLVQPVGSPLSLECTVEGTSNPNLYWYRQAAGRGLQLLFYSVGIGQISSEVPQNLSASRPQDRQFILSSKKLLLSDSGFYLCAWSLGKGTKPQHFGDGTRLSIL.